Listed here is a single T cell receptor (beta chain). As yet, its antigen is unknown. This sample is drawn from a study of chemoradiotherapy in HPV16-positive cancers. Repertoires were generated with immunoSEQ multiplex PCR, while TCRdb's copy carries only in-frame clones and drops some. The sample yields about 240 clones, about 96% seen once. Germline CDR1 is WNHNN and CDR2 is SYGVQD (reference sequence). V was clipped by 5 bases and J by 2 bases, with 8 bases between them. This CDR3 contains 13 residues. Notes on the study in general: Candidate HPV-specific clones and E7-related TCR motifs grew in tumor during treatment. For HPV16-positive patients, expanding HPV-responsive T cells associated with longer recurrence-free survival.

This rearrangement joins TRBV10-1 to TRBJ2-3; the D is unclear. This sample comprised tumor tissue, obtained from a patient who underwent chemoradiotherapy. This TCR was sampled from a human donor with HPV-associated anogenital cancer. In DNA, the CDR3 is TGCGCCAGCAGTCGAAATCCCACAGATACGCAGTATTTT. Amino acid sequence: CASSRNPTDTQYF.